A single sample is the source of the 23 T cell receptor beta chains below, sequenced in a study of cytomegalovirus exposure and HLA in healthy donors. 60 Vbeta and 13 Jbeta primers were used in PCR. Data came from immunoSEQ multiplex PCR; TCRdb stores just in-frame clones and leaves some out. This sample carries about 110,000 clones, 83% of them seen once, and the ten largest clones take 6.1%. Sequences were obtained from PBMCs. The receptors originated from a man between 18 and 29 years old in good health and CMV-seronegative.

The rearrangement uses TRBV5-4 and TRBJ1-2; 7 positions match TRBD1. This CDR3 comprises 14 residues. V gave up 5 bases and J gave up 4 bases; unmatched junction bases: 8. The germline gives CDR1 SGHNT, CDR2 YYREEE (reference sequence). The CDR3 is CASSNDREPYGYTF. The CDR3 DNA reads TGTGCCAGCAGTAACGACAGGGAGCCCTATGGCTACACCTTC.

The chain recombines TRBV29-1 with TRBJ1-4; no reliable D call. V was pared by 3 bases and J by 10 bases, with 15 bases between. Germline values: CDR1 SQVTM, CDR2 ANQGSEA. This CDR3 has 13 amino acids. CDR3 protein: CSVESPGSGKLFF. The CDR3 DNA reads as TGCAGCGTTGAGAGTCCCGGGTCCGGAAAACTGTTTTTT.

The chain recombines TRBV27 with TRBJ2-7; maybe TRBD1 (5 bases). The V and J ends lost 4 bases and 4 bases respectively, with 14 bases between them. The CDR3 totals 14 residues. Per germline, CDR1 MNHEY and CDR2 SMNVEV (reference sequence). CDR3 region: CASSSRQIAYEQYF. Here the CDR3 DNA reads TGTGCCAGCAGTTCTCGACAGATCGCATACGAGCAGTACTTC.

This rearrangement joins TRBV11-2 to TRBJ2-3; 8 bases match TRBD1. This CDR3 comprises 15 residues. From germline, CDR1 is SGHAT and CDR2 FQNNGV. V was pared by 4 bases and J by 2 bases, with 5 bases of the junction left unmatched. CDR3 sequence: CASSSDRVPTDTQYF. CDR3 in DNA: TGTGCCAGCAGCTCGGACAGGGTACCCACAGATACGCAGTATTTT.

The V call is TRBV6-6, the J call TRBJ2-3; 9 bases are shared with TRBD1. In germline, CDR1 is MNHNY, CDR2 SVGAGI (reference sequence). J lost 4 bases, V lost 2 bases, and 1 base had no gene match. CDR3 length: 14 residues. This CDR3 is CASSYGDRADTQYF. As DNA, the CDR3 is TGTGCCAGCAGTTACGGGGACAGGGCAGATACGCAGTATTTT.

The CDR3 protein is CASSLTGGLTEAFF. The CDR3 bases are TGTGCCAGCAGTCTCACGGGGGGGCTCACTGAAGCTTTCTTT. The V call is TRBV27, the J call TRBJ1-1; D may be TRBD1 (6 bases). There are 14 residues in the CDR3. Germline V gene lookup returns CDR1 MNHEY and CDR2 SMNVEV (reference sequence). The ends were cut back, 5 bases at V and 4 bases at J, with 14 bases in the middle.

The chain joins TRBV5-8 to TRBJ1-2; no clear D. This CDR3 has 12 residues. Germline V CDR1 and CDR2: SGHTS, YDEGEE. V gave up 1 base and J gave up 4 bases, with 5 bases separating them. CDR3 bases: TGTGCCAGCAGCTTGAGAGGCTATGGCTACACCTTC. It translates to CASSLRGYGYTF.

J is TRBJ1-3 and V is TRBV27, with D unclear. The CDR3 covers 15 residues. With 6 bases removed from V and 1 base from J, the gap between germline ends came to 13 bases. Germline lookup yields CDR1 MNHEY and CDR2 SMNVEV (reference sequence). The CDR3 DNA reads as TGTGCCAGCAGCTCAACGGTTCATTCTGGAAACACCATATATTTT. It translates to CASSSTVHSGNTIYF.

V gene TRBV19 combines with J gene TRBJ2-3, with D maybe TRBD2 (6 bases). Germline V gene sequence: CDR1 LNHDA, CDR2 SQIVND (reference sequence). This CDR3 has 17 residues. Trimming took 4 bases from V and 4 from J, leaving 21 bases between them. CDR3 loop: CASSTRSGRGLPDTQYF. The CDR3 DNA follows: TGTGCCAGTAGTACCCGGTCGGGCCGGGGGTTGCCAGATACGCAGTATTTT.

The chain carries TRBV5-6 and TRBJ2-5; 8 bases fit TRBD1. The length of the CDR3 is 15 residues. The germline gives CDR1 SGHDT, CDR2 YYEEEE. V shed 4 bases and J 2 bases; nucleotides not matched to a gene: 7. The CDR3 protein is CASSITGGIQETQYF. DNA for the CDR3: TGTGCCAGCAGCATTACAGGGGGAATTCAAGAGACCCAGTACTTC.

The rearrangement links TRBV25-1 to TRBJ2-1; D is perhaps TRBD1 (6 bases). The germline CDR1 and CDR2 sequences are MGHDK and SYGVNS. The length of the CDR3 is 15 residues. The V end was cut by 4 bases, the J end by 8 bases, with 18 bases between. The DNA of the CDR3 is TGTGCCAGCAGTGCGCCAGGGGCCCGTTGGGATGAGCAGTTCTTC. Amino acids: CASSAPGARWDEQFF.

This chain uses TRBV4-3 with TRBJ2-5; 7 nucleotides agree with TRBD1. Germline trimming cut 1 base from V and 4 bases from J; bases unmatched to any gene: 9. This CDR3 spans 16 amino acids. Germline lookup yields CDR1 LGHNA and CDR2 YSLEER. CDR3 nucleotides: TGCGCCAGCAGCCAAGTAGTACAGGGGTCAGGAGAGACCCAGTACTTC. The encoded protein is CASSQVVQGSGETQYF.

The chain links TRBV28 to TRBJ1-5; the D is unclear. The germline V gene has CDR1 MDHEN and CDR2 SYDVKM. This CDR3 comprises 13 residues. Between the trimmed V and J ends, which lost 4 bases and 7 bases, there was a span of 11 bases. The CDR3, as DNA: TGTGCCAGCAGTTCCGGGGTGGGCCAGCCCCAGCATTTT. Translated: CASSSGVGQPQHF.

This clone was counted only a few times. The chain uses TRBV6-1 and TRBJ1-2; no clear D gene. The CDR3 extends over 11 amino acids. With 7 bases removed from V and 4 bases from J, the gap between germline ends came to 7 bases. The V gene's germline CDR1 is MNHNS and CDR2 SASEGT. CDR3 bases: TGTGCCAGCACCAACGGCTATGGCTACACCTTC. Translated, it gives CASTNGYGYTF.

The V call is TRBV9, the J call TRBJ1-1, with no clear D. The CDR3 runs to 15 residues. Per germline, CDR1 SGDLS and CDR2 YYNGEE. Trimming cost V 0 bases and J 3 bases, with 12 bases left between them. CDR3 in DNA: TGTGCCAGCAGCGTAGGATCAGGTTCGGACACTGAAGCTTTCTTT. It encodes CASSVGSGSDTEAFF.

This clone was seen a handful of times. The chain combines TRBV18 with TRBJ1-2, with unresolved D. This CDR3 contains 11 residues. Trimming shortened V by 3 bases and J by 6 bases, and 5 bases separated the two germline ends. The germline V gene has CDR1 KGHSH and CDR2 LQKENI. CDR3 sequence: CASSPSDGYTF. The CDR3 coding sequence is TGTGCCAGCTCACCCTCTGATGGCTACACCTTC.

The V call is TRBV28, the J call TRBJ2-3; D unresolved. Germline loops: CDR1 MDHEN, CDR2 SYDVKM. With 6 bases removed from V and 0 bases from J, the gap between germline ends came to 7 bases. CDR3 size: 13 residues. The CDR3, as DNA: TGTGCCAGCAGAGACGGGAGCACAGATACGCAGTATTTT. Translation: CASRDGSTDTQYF.

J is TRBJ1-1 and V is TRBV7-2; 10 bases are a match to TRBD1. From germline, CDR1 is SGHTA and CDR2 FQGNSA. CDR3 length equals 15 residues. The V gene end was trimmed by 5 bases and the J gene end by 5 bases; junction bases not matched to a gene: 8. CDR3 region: CASSRDRGRGTEAFF. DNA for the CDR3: TGTGCCAGCAGCAGAGACAGGGGGCGCGGTACTGAAGCTTTCTTT.

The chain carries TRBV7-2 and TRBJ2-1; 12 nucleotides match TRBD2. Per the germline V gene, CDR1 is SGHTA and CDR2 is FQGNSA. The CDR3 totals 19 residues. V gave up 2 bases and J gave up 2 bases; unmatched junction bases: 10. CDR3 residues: CASSLRPSGRGKTYNEQFF. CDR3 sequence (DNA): TGTGCCAGCAGCTTACGTCCTAGCGGGAGGGGGAAAACCTACAATGAGCAGTTCTTC. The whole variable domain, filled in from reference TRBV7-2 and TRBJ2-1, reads GAGVSQSPSNKVTEKGKDVELRCDPISGHTALYWYRQSLGQGLEFLIYFQGNSAPDKSGLPSDRFSAERTGGSVSTLTIQRTQQEDSAVYLCASSLRPSGRGKTYNEQFFGPGTRLTVL.

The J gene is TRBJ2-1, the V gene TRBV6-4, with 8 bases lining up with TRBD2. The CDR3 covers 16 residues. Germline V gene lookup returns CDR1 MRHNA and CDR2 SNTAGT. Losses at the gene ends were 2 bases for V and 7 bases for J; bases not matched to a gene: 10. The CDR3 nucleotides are TGTGCCAGCAGTGACCCGACTAGCGACAAGAGGAATGAGCAGTTCTTC. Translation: CASSDPTSDKRNEQFF.

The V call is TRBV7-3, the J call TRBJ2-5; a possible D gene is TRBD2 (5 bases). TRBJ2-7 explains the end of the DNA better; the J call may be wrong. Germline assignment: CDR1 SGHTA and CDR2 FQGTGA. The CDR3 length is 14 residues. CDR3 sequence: CASSLTRVSYEQYF. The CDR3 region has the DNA TGTGCCAGCAGCTTAACGAGGGTTTCCTACGAGCAGTACTTC.

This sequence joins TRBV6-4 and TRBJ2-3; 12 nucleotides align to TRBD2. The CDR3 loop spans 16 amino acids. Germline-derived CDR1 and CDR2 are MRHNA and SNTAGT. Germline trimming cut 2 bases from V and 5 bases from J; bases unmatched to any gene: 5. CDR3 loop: CASSDGLAGSGDTQYF. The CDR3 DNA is TGTGCCAGCAGTGACGGACTAGCGGGAAGCGGAGATACGCAGTATTTT.

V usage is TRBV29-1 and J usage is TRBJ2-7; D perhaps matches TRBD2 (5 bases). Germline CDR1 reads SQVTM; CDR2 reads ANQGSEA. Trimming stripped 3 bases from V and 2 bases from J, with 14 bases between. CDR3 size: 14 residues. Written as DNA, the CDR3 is TGCAGCGTTGAGAAGACAAGCGGAGCCTACGAGCAGTACTTC. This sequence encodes CSVEKTSGAYEQYF.